This T cell receptor beta chain comes out of a study of tumor and adjacent non-tumor tissue in lung cancer listed by TCRdb under 2018. Context from the whole study: The cohort included around eleven adenocarcinoma, 2 squamous cell carcinoma and 1 small cell lung cancer patients. Ages among the 15 or so patients ranged from about 30 to 85 years, there were approximately 10 men and 5 women, and disease was at TNM stage I to III. Sequencing generated a total of about 130,000,000 productive TCRbeta reads, averaging roughly 3.9 million reads per sample. The study compared bulk TCRbeta repertoires from lung tumor tissue and matched distant non-tumor lung tissue of approximately 15 lung cancer patients. TCRbeta CDR3 sequencing was performed on thirty paired specimens, with one tumor sample and one normal lung sample collected per patient.

The germline V gene yields SGHRS for CDR1 and YFSETQ for CDR2. The CDR3 is 13 residues long, counting both termini. Here the CDR3 DNA is all that survives: 39 bases in frame from base 1. Bulk unsorted tissue served as the source for RNA extraction, and RNA quality was assessed using a NanoDrop ND-1000 and an Agilent 2100. Normal lung samples were distant non-tumor tissue taken more than 3 cm from the tumor edge. The donors were newly diagnosed lung cancer patients admitted for thoracic surgery in China from August to November 2014 who had not received prior chemotherapy. Anyone who had undergone radiotherapy or chemotherapy before, or who had another cancer at the same time, was left out of the study. Surgical tissue pieces of roughly 1-2 cm3 were preserved in RNAlater solution and stored at -80 °C until use. Library construction relied on multiplex PCR. Instrument used: Illumina HiSeq 2500. TCRbeta libraries were constructed through three rounds of nested PCR with primers (Table S4) according to protocols modified from ARM-PCR. Before sequencing, PCR products of 200-500 bp were cut from the gel and purified using the QIAquick gel extraction kit. The paper's processing steps were these. Reads were cleaned using Trimmomatic, were merged into complete CDR3 sequences using FLASH, and were assigned to V(D)J germline segments using MiTCR. Clonal diversity was computed as the inverse Simpson's index with VDJtools. In-frame sequences without a premature stop codon were defined as productive reads. TCRdb took the public reads, trimmed them with fastp at Q25, ran MiXCR for clone calling and kept in-frame beta chains. Merged by CDR3 protein, the rows form single entries marked with the most common genes and DNA. Here the V and J calls rest on TCRdb's processing, not on the authors' analysis. In all, the sample holds 94,000 or so distinct CDR3 sequences, and 76% of those were seen once. The ten largest make up less than 25% of the sample.

About this clonotype itself: The target of this receptor is not known. The CDR3 does not end in the conserved phenylalanine or tryptophan, so this is likely a read error.

The full study reports these points: The top 100 clones made up a significantly larger cumulative share of the repertoire in normal lung than in tumor tissue. Neither the sequencing platform nor unique molecular identifiers are mentioned in the methods. Only around 15 patients were included in the cohort, and the need for larger samples and more detailed clinical data was noted by the authors. TCR diversity was significantly higher in younger patients, and higher tumor TCR diversity was associated with shorter overall and disease-free survival. Tumor tissue showed significantly higher TCR diversity (inverse Simpson) than normal lung tissue, at roughly 390 vs 170 (P = 0.0075, Mann-Whitney U test). Peripheral blood was not sequenced, so blood TCRbeta repertoires in these lung cancer patients were not examined.

The clonotype was recovered from a woman aged 45 to 65 with non-small cell lung cancer. The chain is made from TRBV5-1 and TRBJ2-1; the D gene is perhaps TRBD2, from 6 matching bases. Sequenced: distant non-tumor lung tissue. At the DNA level, the sequence is TGCGCCATCAGCTTGGAGGGTCTGGCTGAGCAGTTCCTC. This codes for CAISLEGLAEQFL.